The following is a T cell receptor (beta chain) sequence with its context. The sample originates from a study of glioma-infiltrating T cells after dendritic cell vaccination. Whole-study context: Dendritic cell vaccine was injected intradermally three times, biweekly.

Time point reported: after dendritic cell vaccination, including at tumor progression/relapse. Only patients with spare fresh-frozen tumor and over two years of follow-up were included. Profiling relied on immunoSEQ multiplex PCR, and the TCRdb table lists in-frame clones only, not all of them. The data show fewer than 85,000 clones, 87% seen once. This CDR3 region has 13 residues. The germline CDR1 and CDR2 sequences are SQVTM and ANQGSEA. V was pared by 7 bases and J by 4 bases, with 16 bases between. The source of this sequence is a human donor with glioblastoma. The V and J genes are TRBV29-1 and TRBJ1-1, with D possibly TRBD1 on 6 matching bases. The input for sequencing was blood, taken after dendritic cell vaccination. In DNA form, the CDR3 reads TGCAGCGCTACTCAGGGGTTGGTCACTGAAGCTTTCTTT. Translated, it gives CSATQGLVTEAFF.